What follows is one TCR beta chain and its context. Its matching antigen is unknown. Germline values: CDR1 SNHLY, CDR2 FYNNEI. V was clipped by 7 bases and J by 1 base, with 13 bases between them. This CDR3 has 14 residues. The data stem from a study of spatial heterogeneity in lung cancer. Study details: Consistent detection of more beta-chain than alpha-chain sequences was observed.

General study points: When ubiquitous and regional expanded TCRs were counted, their numbers tracked ubiquitous and regional nonsynonymous mutations, respectively. Within tumors, counts of expanded alpha and beta TCRs tracked tumor mutation counts.

Specified time point: sample taken at primary tumor resection. Sequencing was performed on whole RNA extracted from tumor and nontumor lung tissue, or from frozen PBMC, and the material was left unsorted. TCRdb itself ran the 5' RACE reads through MiXCR, one entry per CDR3 protein. The sample records 7,500 to 9,000 distinct CDR3 sequences, around 7% being singletons. The chain carries TRBV2 and TRBJ2-5; D is ambiguous. The clonotype was recovered from a male donor with early-stage non-small cell lung cancer. This specimen was lung tumor tissue, taken at surgery. The CDR3 nucleotides read TGTGCCAGCACGCGCACCGACTTCCAAGAGACCCAGTACTTC. Translated: CASTRTDFQETQYF.